This passage covers 23 T cell receptor beta chains from one sample sequenced in a study of beta chain features in type 1 diabetes. Every isolated RNA sample was fully reverse transcribed, so sequencing captured expressed TCRB transcripts. TCRdb's copy holds only in-frame clones and misses some; the assay was immunoSEQ multiplex PCR. Among around 160,000 clones listed, roughly 9% were seen once. Study-wide results and limits: For Type 1 diabetes patients, all four CD4+ subsets carried TCRB CDR3s that were moderately but significantly shorter.

No antigen has been identified for these receptors. Sequencing was performed on central memory CD4+ T cells from blood. These receptors all stem from a woman in her 30s with type 1 diabetes.

This clone was seen a few times. The chain employs TRBV28 and TRBJ2-4, with a weak D call TRBD2 (6 bases). The CDR3 has 11 residues. Per germline, CDR1 MDHEN and CDR2 SYDVKM. V lost 8 bases to trimming and J lost 16 bases, with 18 bases between them. CDR3 bases: TGTGCCAGCGGGACGGAGGGCCGGGTCTACTTC. It codes for CASGTEGRVYF.

This clone was detected only a few times. V is TRBV9 and J is TRBJ2-5; D is perhaps TRBD2 (5 bases). Trimming took 0 bases from V and 6 from J, leaving 12 bases between them. Per the germline V gene, CDR1 is SGDLS and CDR2 is YYNGEE. This CDR3 spans 14 amino acids. Written as DNA, the CDR3 is TGTGCCAGCAGCGTAGGATCCGAGGGAAAGACCCAGTACTTC. Its protein is CASSVGSEGKTQYF.

This clone was seen a few times. The chain joins TRBV9 to TRBJ2-1; 13 bases are shared with TRBD2. CDR1 and CDR2 from the germline V gene are SGDLS and YYNGEE. Trimming removed 0 bases from V and 9 bases from J; junction bases left unmatched: 15. The CDR3 is 19 amino acids. CDR3 protein: CASSVVGNGLAGAVGEQFF. CDR3 nucleotide sequence: TGTGCCAGCAGCGTAGTCGGTAATGGACTAGCGGGAGCAGTTGGTGAGCAGTTCTTC.

This clone was picked up a small number of times. J is TRBJ2-7 and V is TRBV6-1; TRBD1 matches at 8 bases. CDR1 and CDR2 from the germline V gene are MNHNS and SASEGT. J was trimmed by 2 bases and V by 6 bases; bases with no gene match: 6. The CDR3 length is 14 residues. Here the CDR3 reads CASRGDRHAYEQYF. The CDR3 DNA follows: TGTGCCAGCAGGGGGGACAGGCACGCCTACGAGCAGTACTTC.

The sample holds a few counts of this clone. The rearrangement joins TRBV5-1 to TRBJ2-1; tentative D call: TRBD2 (5 bases). Deletions cut 0 bases from V and 0 bases from J, with 13 bases between. Germline CDR1 SGHRS, CDR2 YFSETQ. CDR3 size: 17 residues. CDR3 DNA sequence: TGCGCCAGCAGCTTGGACGAGGGCGCCCCCTCCTACAATGAGCAGTTCTTC. This translates into CASSLDEGAPSYNEQFF.

This clone was recorded a few times. This chain links TRBV28 with TRBJ2-7, with 9 bases identical to TRBD1. This CDR3 has 17 residues. Germline CDR1 reads MDHEN; CDR2 reads SYDVKM. The V and J ends lost 4 bases and 3 bases, in that order; junction bases with no gene match: 13. Here the CDR3 reads CASSYHSVRDRDYEQYF. CDR3 sequence (DNA): TGTGCCAGCAGTTACCACTCTGTCCGGGACAGGGACTACGAGCAGTACTTC.

The CDR3: CASSVGSDPSYEQYF. The CDR3 DNA reads TGTGCCAGCAGCGTAGGTAGCGACCCCTCCTACGAGCAGTACTTC. The chain couples TRBV9 to TRBJ2-7; weak D call: TRBD2 (5 bases). The CDR3 extends over 15 amino acids. V was shortened by 0 bases and J by 0 bases, with 10 bases between the two germline ends. The germline V gene encodes CDR1 SGDLS and CDR2 YYNGEE.

This clone occurred a few times. V usage is TRBV7-9 and J usage is TRBJ2-1, with 10 bases aligning to TRBD2. This CDR3 comprises 17 residues. CDR1 is SEHNR, CDR2 FQNEAQ, per germline (reference sequence). V shed 5 bases, J shed 3 bases, and the junction held 10 bases outside the gene matches. CDR3 coding DNA: TGTGCCAGCAGCCCCCGATCACTAGCGGGGTACTACAATGAGCAGTTCTTC. This encodes CASSPRSLAGYYNEQFF.

The chain combines TRBV18 with TRBJ1-1; TRBD1 is a possible D gene (5 bases). This CDR3 is 15 amino acids long. CDR1 KGHSH and CDR2 LQKENI come from the germline V gene. V gave up 0 bases and J gave up 5 bases, with 13 bases separating them. In DNA form, the CDR3 reads TGTGCCAGCTCACCACCGGGGTTAGGGGCAACTGAAGCTTTCTTT. Protein product: CASSPPGLGATEAFF.

The CDR3 is CASSQELTDGVKNTEAFF. The CDR3 DNA reads as TGCGCCAGCAGCCAAGAATTAACCGACGGGGTAAAGAACACTGAAGCTTTCTTT. The rearrangement links TRBV4-1 to TRBJ1-1; D not resolved. Between the trimmed V and J ends, which lost 0 bases and 1 base, there was a span of 18 bases. The CDR3 has 18 residues. Germline values: CDR1 MGHRA, CDR2 YSYEKL.

The table lists this clone with a few counts. V gene TRBV6-1 combines with J gene TRBJ2-5; perhaps TRBD1 as D (5 bases). This CDR3 has 14 amino acids. Germline CDR1 and CDR2: MNHNS and SASEGT. Deletions cut 5 bases from V and 2 bases from J, with 12 bases between. This chain's CDR3 is CASSWGAEQETQYF. The CDR3, as DNA: TGTGCCAGCAGTTGGGGCGCAGAACAAGAGACCCAGTACTTC.

This clone came up a few times. The chain is built from TRBV7-9 and TRBJ1-1; TRBD1 agrees at 8 bases. Per germline, CDR1 SEHNR and CDR2 FQNEAQ (reference sequence). V shed 0 bases, J shed 10 bases, and the junction held 7 bases outside the gene matches. The CDR3 runs to 14 residues. The CDR3 loop is CASSLAGQGRSAFF. CDR3 coding DNA: TGTGCCAGCAGCTTAGCAGGACAGGGAAGATCAGCTTTCTTT.

J is TRBJ2-7 and V is TRBV5-1; the D is unclear. Germline V gene lookup returns CDR1 SGHRS and CDR2 YFSETQ. Trimming removed 0 bases from V and 4 bases from J, with 11 bases in between. The CDR3 extends over 14 amino acids. CDR3 residues: CASSLATFGYEQYF. The CDR3 region has the DNA TGCGCCAGCAGCTTGGCCACCTTCGGGTACGAGCAGTACTTC. Full variable domain (missing parts from reference TRBV5-1 and TRBJ2-7): KAGVTQTPRYLIKTRGQQVTLSCSPISGHRSVSWYQQTPGQGLQFLFEYFSETQRNKGNFPGRFSGRQFSNSRSEMNVSTLELGDSALYLCASSLATFGYEQYFGPGTRLTVT.

The V call is TRBV5-1, the J call TRBJ2-7, with 9 nucleotides matching TRBD2. This CDR3 has 16 amino acids. The germline gives CDR1 SGHRS, CDR2 YFSETQ. After removal of 0 bases from V and 7 bases from J, the junction contained 11 bases not matched to a gene. The CDR3 spells CASSLGSSGTPREQYF. Here the CDR3 DNA reads TGCGCCAGCAGCTTGGGTTCTAGCGGGACCCCAAGGGAGCAGTACTTC.

A few counts support this clone. The chain links TRBV5-1 to TRBJ2-6; a weak D match, TRBD2 (6 bases). Looked up from germline, CDR1 is SGHRS and CDR2 is YFSETQ. The CDR3 covers 17 residues. Trimming left V 2 bases short and J 4 bases short, with 16 bases between. This CDR3 reads CASSFREPSFGANVLTF. For the CDR3, the DNA is TGCGCCAGCAGCTTCCGGGAGCCCTCATTCGGGGCCAACGTCCTGACTTTC. Supplemented by reference TRBV5-1 and TRBJ2-6, the full variable domain reads KAGVTQTPRYLIKTRGQQVTLSCSPISGHRSVSWYQQTPGQGLQFLFEYFSETQRNKGNFPGRFSGRQFSNSRSEMNVSTLELGDSALYLCASSFREPSFGANVLTFGAGSRLTVL.

This rearrangement joins TRBV28 to TRBJ1-1; the match to TRBD1 covers 9 bases. The CDR3 totals 14 residues. V lost 7 bases to trimming and J lost 5 bases; unmatched junction nucleotides: 8. Germline V gives CDR1 MDHEN, CDR2 SYDVKM. The CDR3 DNA sequence: TGTGCCAGCACCCCGGGACAGGGTCGTACTGAAGCTTTCTTT. Its protein is CASTPGQGRTEAFF.

This chain joins TRBV7-3 and TRBJ2-7, with D hard to call. CDR1 is SGHTA and CDR2 is FQGTGA in the germline V gene. The CDR3 extends over 13 amino acids. V was shortened by 1 base and J by 3 bases, with 7 bases between the two germline ends. In DNA, the CDR3 is TGTGCCAGCAGCTTAATTAGAGACTACGAGCAGTACTTC. Its protein product is CASSLIRDYEQYF.

The chain uses TRBV9 and TRBJ2-1, with D perhaps TRBD1 (6 bases). CDR3 length: 12 residues. The ends were cut back, 0 bases at V and 10 bases at J, with 8 bases in the middle. Germline V CDR1 and CDR2: SGDLS, YYNGEE. CDR3 sequence reads: CASSVEGTEQFF. In DNA form, the CDR3 reads TGTGCCAGCAGCGTAGAAGGGACAGAGCAGTTCTTC.

The chain recombines TRBV10-2 with TRBJ2-5; 8 bases align to TRBD1. The trim removed 4 bases at V and 7 bases at J, leaving 8 bases unmatched. Germline V CDR1 and CDR2: WSHSY, SAAADI. This CDR3 comprises 14 residues. Written as DNA, the CDR3 is TGCGCCAGCAGTGTAAACGGACAGGGCGGGACCCAGTACTTC. It encodes CASSVNGQGGTQYF.

This clone appeared a few times. This sequence joins TRBV29-1 and TRBJ2-7, with 8 nucleotides matching TRBD1. The V and J ends lost 2 bases and 5 bases, in that order; junction bases with no gene match: 8. Germline assignment: CDR1 SQVTM and CDR2 ANQGSEA. The CDR3 contains 14 residues. DNA for the CDR3: TGCAGCGTTGAAATGCAGGGGGCTATCCACGAGCAGTACTTC. This encodes CSVEMQGAIHEQYF.

The chain joins TRBV5-1 to TRBJ2-7; the match to TRBD1 covers 7 bases. V shed 4 bases, J shed 4 bases, and the junction held 11 bases outside the gene matches. Germline loops: CDR1 SGHRS, CDR2 YFSETQ. The length of the CDR3 is 15 residues. The CDR3 is CASSETGLRSYEQYF. The DNA of the CDR3 is TGCGCCAGCAGCGAGACAGGGCTTCGTTCGTACGAGCAGTACTTC.

Comment on this clone: Other DNA sequences of this sample code for an identical CDR3. The chain has TRBV6-5 and TRBJ2-5; 7 nucleotides match TRBD1. J was trimmed by 4 bases and V by 4 bases; bases with no gene match: 6. Germline values: CDR1 MNHEY, CDR2 SVGAGI. The CDR3 has 14 residues. The CDR3 loop reads CASSLRGLGETQYF. In DNA, the CDR3 is TGTGCCAGCAGTTTGAGGGGGCTCGGAGAGACCCAGTACTTC.

This clone has only a few counts. The chain is built from TRBV5-1 and TRBJ1-4; perhaps TRBD1 as D (5 bases). CDR1 SGHRS and CDR2 YFSETQ come from the germline V gene. CDR3 length: 11 residues. V lost 7 bases to trimming and J lost 4 bases, with 5 bases between them. Here the CDR3 reads CASGHNEKLFF. The CDR3 DNA is TGCGCCAGCGGACATAATGAAAAACTGTTTTTT.